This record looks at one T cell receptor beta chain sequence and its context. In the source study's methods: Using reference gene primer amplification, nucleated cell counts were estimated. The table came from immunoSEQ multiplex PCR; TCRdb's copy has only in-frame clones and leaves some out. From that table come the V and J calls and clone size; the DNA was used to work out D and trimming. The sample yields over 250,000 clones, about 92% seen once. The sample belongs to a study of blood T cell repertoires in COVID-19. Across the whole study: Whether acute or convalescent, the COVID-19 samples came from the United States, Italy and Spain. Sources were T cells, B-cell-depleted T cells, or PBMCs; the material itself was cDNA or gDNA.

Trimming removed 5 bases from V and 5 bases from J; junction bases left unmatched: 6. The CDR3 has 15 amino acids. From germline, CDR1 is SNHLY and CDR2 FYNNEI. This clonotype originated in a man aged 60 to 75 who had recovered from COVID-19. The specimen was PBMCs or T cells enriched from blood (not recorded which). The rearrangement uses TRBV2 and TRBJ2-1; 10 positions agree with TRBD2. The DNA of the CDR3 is TGTGCCAGCAGTAGACACGGACTAGCGGACAATGAGCAGTTCTTC. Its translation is CASSRHGLADNEQFF.